This T cell receptor (beta chain) comes out of a study of B cell selection in AIRE deficiency (dated by TCRdb to between 2018 and 2020). Study-wide context: A comparison of TCRbeta repertoires of sorted blood CD4+ conventional T cells and regulatory T cells was made between AIRE-deficient patients and healthy controls. The TCR-sequenced cohort comprised about five AIRE-deficient APECED patients and about five healthy control donors.

This clone was observed once. The target of this receptor is not known. At one of its ends the junction is not consistent with the germline gene, which may arise from a read error. Conventional CD4 T cells were sorted as CD4+CD127+ cells. The AIRE-deficient patients had APECED syndrome. Tconv and Treg cells for TCRbeta sequencing were sorted on a FACSAria flow cytometer. The sorted cells went into 5-ml round-bottom polystyrene tubes, and the dry cell pellets were then frozen at -80 degrees C until sequencing. The CDR3 measures 17 amino acids from cysteine to phenylalanine. CDR3 DNA only is kept here, 51 bases in frame from base 1. The germline V gene (reference sequence) provides CDR1 GTSNPN and CDR2 SVGIG. The immunoSEQ platform was used for TCRbeta chain sequencing. The paper's processing steps were these. When conventional T cell repertoires were pooled, 1x10^5 or so distinct in-frame TCRbeta sequences were obtained from patients and some 1.4x10^5 from healthy donors. Public Treg TCRbeta sequences were defined as those shared by two or more individuals and were then searched for in Tconv repertoires. To test for differences between groups, Mann-Whitney U tests with Bonferroni-Dunn correction were run in GraphPad Prism 7.03. The clones in this table, taken by TCRdb from immuneACCESS, are in-frame only. Not every clone is retained; where verified, under half of the shortfall comes from an unresolved V gene, and the cause of the rest is unknown. The D gene and trimming were derived from the DNA, and the V and J assignments and clone size from that table. This sample holds approximately 19,000 clones; about 96% were observed only once. Together, the top ten hold 0.3% of the sample.

General findings and caveats noted by the study authors: Only TCRbeta chains were sequenced, and approximately 38% of shared healthy-donor Treg sequences were also present in healthy Tconv cells, possibly due to differing TCRalpha chains. Among approximately 4,000 shared Treg TCRbeta sequences, 31.6% were shared exclusively by healthy donors and about 9.3% exclusively by patients, which suggests that Treg selection is less efficient in the absence of AIRE. In AIRE-deficient patients, Tconv and Treg cells had TCRBV gene usage, CDR3 length and TCR diversity comparable to those in healthy donors. Shared Treg sequences had shorter CDR3s, which reflects a bias toward rearrangements containing few non-templated nucleotide insertions. Approximately 31% of Treg TCRbeta sequences shared among healthy donors appeared in patient Tconv cells, suggesting diversion of Treg-biased clones into the Tconv compartment.

The chain couples TRBV30 to TRBJ1-5; the D gene is possibly TRBD1, with 5 bases matching. The clonotype comes from a human donor with AIRE deficiency. Sample: conventional CD4+ T cells sorted from PBMCs. The CDR3 here reads CASSGGVGGKVNQPQHF. The DNA is TGTGCCTCGAGTGGGGGGGTGGGAGGTAAAGTAAATCAGCCCCAGCATTTT.